These 32 T cell receptor beta chains came from one sample sequenced in a study of blood T cell repertoires in COVID-19. TCRdb keeps only in-frame clones here, not all; method: immunoSEQ multiplex PCR. The sample has about 200,000 clones, around 90% seen once. The source material was peripheral blood. These receptors came from a middle-aged man with acute or convalescent COVID-19.

This clone was detected only a few times. The genes are TRBV7-6 and TRBJ2-2; a weak D match, TRBD2 (6 bases). The CDR3 sequence is 19 residues long. Trimming stripped 4 bases from V and 5 bases from J, with 26 bases between. Germline values: CDR1 SGHVS, CDR2 FNYEAQ. The CDR3 loop reads CASSSETAAGWRFTGELFF. The CDR3 DNA reads TGTGCCAGCAGCTCCGAAACGGCGGCGGGGTGGCGTTTTACCGGGGAGCTGTTTTTT.

The rearrangement joins TRBV7-8 to TRBJ2-2; tentatively, D is TRBD2 (5 bases). This CDR3 comprises 16 residues. Germline values: CDR1 SGHVS, CDR2 FQNEAQ. V was pared by 4 bases and J by 2 bases, with 14 bases between. The CDR3 bases are TGTGCCAGCAGCTGGGGTCGGGGATCTAACACCGGGGAGCTGTTTTTT. It encodes CASSWGRGSNTGELFF.

This CDR3 reads CASSPQGTEGYTF. The CDR3 DNA reads TGTGCCAGCAGCCCGCAGGGTACTGAAGGCTACACCTTC. The gene calls are TRBV6-2 or TRBV6-3 and TRBJ1-2; maybe TRBD1 (5 bases). The CDR3 covers 13 residues. V was trimmed by 6 bases and J by 8 bases, leaving 16 bases between them. CDR1 and CDR2 (germline): MNHEY, SVGEGT.

This chain connects TRBV18 to TRBJ2-7; the D gene is possibly TRBD2 (6 bases). CDR1 and CDR2 (germline): KGHSH, LQKENI. This CDR3 is 13 amino acids long. Between the trimmed V and J ends, which lost 2 bases and 2 bases, there was a span of 7 bases. The CDR3 nucleotides read TGTGCCAGCTCACCAGGGACTCCCTACGAGCAGTACTTC. It codes for CASSPGTPYEQYF.

V is TRBV19 and J is TRBJ1-5; D is perhaps TRBD1 (5 bases). There are 17 residues in the CDR3. The V gene lost 1 base and the J gene lost 4 bases, with 17 bases spanning the gap. CDR1 LNHDA and CDR2 SQIVND come from the germline V gene (reference sequence). The CDR3 sequence: CASSIADFRARNQPQHF. The CDR3, as DNA: TGTGCCAGTAGTATAGCCGACTTCAGGGCCCGGAATCAGCCCCAGCATTTT.

The V gene is TRBV12-5, the J gene TRBJ2-7; TRBD1 matches 9 bases. Germline V gene lookup returns CDR1 LGHNT and CDR2 FRNRAP. V was clipped by 6 bases and J by 2 bases; unmatched bases: 5. The CDR3 covers 14 residues. The CDR3 DNA reads as TGTGCTAGTGGCTGGGACAGGGTCCCCTACGAGCAGTACTTC. Amino acid sequence: CASGWDRVPYEQYF.

V and J are TRBV5-1 and TRBJ1-2, with D perhaps matching TRBD1 (5 bases). The CDR3 runs 15 residues. Trimming removed 5 bases from V and 1 base from J, with 15 bases in between. CDR1 is SGHRS and CDR2 is YFSETQ in the germline V gene. CDR3 loop: CASRKIDSLNYGYTF. In nucleotides, the CDR3 is TGCGCCAGCAGGAAAATTGACAGTCTTAACTATGGCTACACCTTC.

This chain joins TRBV27 and TRBJ1-1; TRBD1 agrees at 8 bases. This CDR3 region has 16 residues. Germline CDR1 reads MNHEY; CDR2 reads SMNVEV (reference sequence). V trimming: 4 bases; J trimming: 0 bases; junction bases outside the gene matches: 7. CDR3 sequence reads: CASSSPQQGVNTEAFF. In DNA form, the CDR3 reads TGTGCCAGCAGTTCCCCACAACAGGGGGTGAACACTGAAGCTTTCTTT.

The chain links TRBV11-2 to TRBJ1-4, with a possible D match to TRBD1 (6 bases). Germline V CDR1 and CDR2: SGHAT, FQNNGV. With 8 bases removed from V and 0 bases from J, the gap between germline ends came to 19 bases. The CDR3 contains 17 residues. CDR3 region: CASVRDTGYATNEKLFF. The CDR3, as DNA: TGTGCCAGCGTCCGGGACACCGGTTATGCAACTAATGAAAAACTGTTTTTT.

The rearrangement uses TRBV5-4 and TRBJ2-5; maybe TRBD1 (5 bases). Germline assignment: CDR1 SGHNT and CDR2 YYREEE (reference sequence). V lost 3 bases and J 5 bases, leaving 20 bases between the germline ends. The CDR3 runs 16 residues. The CDR3 loop reads CASSSLSSGHVETQYF. For the CDR3, the DNA is TGTGCCAGCAGCTCCCTTTCGTCAGGGCATGTCGAGACCCAGTACTTC.

This chain joins TRBV28 and TRBJ1-3; D unclear. Germline V gene sequence: CDR1 MDHEN, CDR2 SYDVKM. CDR3 size: 16 residues. Trimming pared 2 bases from V and 3 bases from J, leaving 14 bases between. CDR3 amino acids: CASSLPLPEDGNTIYF. CDR3 coding DNA: TGTGCCAGCAGTTTACCCCTTCCGGAGGATGGAAACACCATATATTTT.

This clone has only one observation. The genes are TRBV19 and TRBJ1-6; 8 nucleotides agree with TRBD1. Looked up from germline, CDR1 is LNHDA and CDR2 is SQIVND (reference sequence). After removal of 6 bases from V and 1 base from J, the junction contained 5 bases not matched to a gene. This CDR3 has 16 residues. This CDR3 reads CASSTDRVSYNSPLHF. The CDR3 DNA sequence: TGTGCCAGTAGCACGGACAGGGTATCCTATAATTCACCCCTCCACTTT.

V and J are TRBV6-7 and TRBJ2-1; 14 nucleotides match TRBD2. TRBV6-7 is treated as an ORF (open reading frame) with a function not yet certain. The CDR3 loop spans 14 amino acids. The ends lost 5 bases at V and 8 bases at J; junction bases unmatched: 2. The DNA for the CDR3 is TGTGCCAGCAGTGCGGGACTAGCGGGGGATGAGCAGTTCTTC. It translates to CASSAGLAGDEQFF.

The chain links TRBV19 to TRBJ2-7; tentatively, D is TRBD2 (5 bases). With 6 bases removed from V and 0 bases from J, the gap between germline ends came to 12 bases. CDR1 and CDR2 (germline): LNHDA, SQIVND (reference sequence). The length of the CDR3 is 14 residues. This CDR3 is CASSFAGNSYEQYF. In DNA form, the CDR3 reads TGTGCCAGTAGCTTCGCCGGGAACTCCTACGAGCAGTACTTC.

The gene calls are TRBV6-1 and TRBJ1-4; D ambiguous. V shed 2 bases and J shed 0 bases, with 13 bases lying between them. From germline, CDR1 is MNHNS and CDR2 SASEGT. The CDR3 runs 17 residues. The chain's CDR3 is CASSEWITDTTNEKLFF. For the CDR3, the DNA is TGTGCCAGCAGTGAATGGATCACTGACACAACTAATGAAAAACTGTTTTTT.

CDR3 amino acids: CASSLPRVEEEKLFF. The CDR3 coding sequence is TGTGCCAGCAGTTTGCCCCGGGTGGAGGAAGAAAAACTGTTTTTT. The chain couples TRBV27 to TRBJ1-4; D unclear. V lost 3 bases and J lost 8, with 16 bases in between. CDR3 length: 15 residues. The germline V gene has CDR1 MNHEY and CDR2 SMNVEV (reference sequence). The full variable domain, with the rest looked up from reference TRBV27 and TRBJ1-4, is EAQVTQNPRYLITVTGKKLTVTCSQNMNHEYMSWYRQDPGLGLRQIYYSMNVEVTDKGDVPEGYKVSRKEKRNFPLILESPSPNQTSLYFCASSLPRVEEEKLFFGSGTQLSVL.

This chain joins TRBV11-2 and TRBJ1-4, with D possibly being TRBD1 (5 bases). V was shortened by 5 bases and J by 11 bases, with 21 bases between the two germline ends. The length of the CDR3 is 15 residues. Germline CDR1 is SGHAT and CDR2 is FQNNGV. CDR3: CASSPGAGLAAKLFF. Written as DNA, the CDR3 is TGTGCCAGCAGCCCCGGCGCGGGGCTCGCGGCGAAACTGTTTTTT. Full variable domain (missing parts from reference TRBV11-2 and TRBJ1-4): EAGVAQSPRYKIIEKRQSVAFWCNPISGHATLYWYQQILGQGPKLLIQFQNNGVVDDSQLPKDRFSAERLKGVDSTLKIQPAKLEDSAVYLCASSPGAGLAAKLFFGSGTQLSVL.

The gene calls are TRBV6-4 and TRBJ1-1, with D perhaps TRBD1 (5 bases). With 2 bases removed from V and 5 bases from J, the gap between germline ends came to 12 bases. CDR3 length equals 14 residues. In germline, CDR1 is MRHNA, CDR2 SNTAGT. The DNA for the CDR3 is TGTGCCAGCAGTGACGGGGGTGGAGGGACTGAAGCTTTCTTT. Its protein product is CASSDGGGGTEAFF.

V usage is TRBV13 and J usage is TRBJ1-5, with D possibly matching TRBD1 (5 bases). The V and J ends lost 3 bases and 4 bases respectively, with 7 bases between them. Germline assignment: CDR1 PRHDT and CDR2 FYEKMQ (reference sequence). The CDR3 has 13 residues. In DNA form, the CDR3 reads TGTGCCAGCAGCTTCGGGACTAATCAGCCCCAGCATTTT. Translating it yields CASSFGTNQPQHF.

The J gene is TRBJ1-6, the V gene TRBV19; TRBD1 agrees at 7 bases. CDR1 is LNHDA, CDR2 SQIVND, per germline (reference sequence). With 3 bases clipped from V and 8 bases from J, the junction kept 1 base outside the gene matches. There are 13 residues in the CDR3. The CDR3 DNA reads as TGTGCCAGTAGTATCGACAGGGATTCACCCCTCCACTTT. Protein sequence: CASSIDRDSPLHF. Combining the CDR3 with reference TRBV19 and TRBJ1-6 gives the whole variable domain DGGITQSPKYLFRKEGQNVTLSCEQNLNHDAMYWYRQDPGQGLRLIYYSQIVNDFQKGDIAEGYSVSREKKESFPLTVTSAQKNPTAFYLCASSIDRDSPLHFGNGTRLTVT.

The chain has TRBV10-1 and TRBJ2-2; D perhaps matches TRBD2 (5 bases). Trimming pared 3 bases from V and 5 bases from J, leaving 19 bases between. The CDR3 runs to 17 residues. In germline, CDR1 is WNHNN, CDR2 SYGVQD (reference sequence). DNA for the CDR3: TGCGCCAGCAGTGACCCCCCGGACTCCATTTCAACCGGGGAGCTGTTTTTT. Amino acid sequence: CASSDPPDSISTGELFF.

The genes are TRBV5-8 and TRBJ2-5; 14 bases align to TRBD2. Trimming took 3 bases from V and 7 from J; bases not matched to a gene: 8. The CDR3 length is 16 residues. The germline CDR1 and CDR2 sequences are SGHTS and YDEGEE. CDR3 loop: CASSSRTSGGPGTQYF. For the CDR3, the DNA is TGTGCCAGCAGCTCCCGGACTAGCGGGGGGCCTGGGACCCAGTACTTC.

CDR3 DNA: TGTGCCAGCAGTTACGGGGGGGCCAGCGAGCAGTACTTC. It encodes CASSYGGASEQYF. The V call is TRBV12-3 or TRBV12-4, the J call TRBJ2-7; 8 nucleotides agree with TRBD2. This CDR3 has 13 amino acids. The V gene end was trimmed by 4 bases and the J gene end by 6 bases; junction bases not matched to a gene: 5.

The chain has TRBV4-2 and TRBJ1-1, with a weak D call TRBD1 (5 bases). Germline V gene lookup returns CDR1 LGHNA and CDR2 YNFKEQ. The V end lost 6 bases, the J end lost 0 bases, and 14 bases lay between the germline ends. CDR3 length equals 15 residues. In nucleotides, the CDR3 is TGTGCCAGCAGTCAATCGGGAGGGGTGAACACTGAAGCTTTCTTT. Its translation: CASSQSGGVNTEAFF.

The V and J genes are TRBV12-3 or TRBV12-4 and TRBJ2-1; no clear D. The CDR3 has 12 residues. Trimming cost V 6 bases and J 7 bases, with 10 bases left between them. CDR3 DNA sequence: TGTGCCAGCAGGTCACTCTTGAATGAGCAGTTCTTC. It is translated as CASRSLLNEQFF.

This clone has a single count. The genes are TRBV5-1 and TRBJ1-1; D uncertain. This CDR3 has 15 residues. Deletions cut 1 base from V and 0 bases from J, with 10 bases between. Germline lookup yields CDR1 SGHRS and CDR2 YFSETQ. CDR3 region: CASSLRYDLNTEAFF. The CDR3 nucleotides read TGCGCCAGCAGCTTGCGGTACGATTTGAACACTGAAGCTTTCTTT.

The chain employs TRBV2 and TRBJ2-3; TRBD2 matches at 9 bases. The trim removed 6 bases at V and 1 base at J, leaving 8 bases unmatched. CDR1 and CDR2 from the germline V gene are SNHLY and FYNNEI. This CDR3 has 16 amino acids. The CDR3 here is CASSLAGSTRTDTQYF. The CDR3 DNA reads as TGTGCCAGCAGCCTAGCGGGGTCGACACGCACAGATACGCAGTATTTT. Filled out from reference TRBV2 and TRBJ2-3, the complete variable domain reads EPEVTQTPSHQVTQMGQEVILRCVPISNHLYFYWYRQILGQKVEFLVSFYNNEISEKSEIFDDQFSVERPDGSNFTLKIRSTKLEDSAMYFCASSLAGSTRTDTQYFGPGTRLTVL.

This clone was seen only once. The chain is built from TRBV7-2 and TRBJ2-3, with 10 positions matching TRBD2. Germline CDR1 reads SGHTA; CDR2 reads FQGNSA. The CDR3 sequence is 17 residues long. The V gene end was trimmed by 2 bases and the J gene end by 5 bases; junction bases not matched to a gene: 10. The CDR3 DNA reads as TGTGCCAGCAGCTTAATGCTAGCGGGGGCCTCATTAGATACGCAGTATTTT. Protein: CASSLMLAGASLDTQYF.

This chain uses TRBV6-2 or TRBV6-3 with TRBJ1-2; no definite D call. This CDR3 spans 13 amino acids. Deletions cut 5 bases from V and 1 base from J, with 8 bases between. Germline V CDR1 and CDR2: MNHEY, SVGEGT. The CDR3 region has the DNA TGTGCCAGCAGTCTCGGGATTAACTATGGCTACACCTTC. It is translated as CASSLGINYGYTF.

The chain combines TRBV28 with TRBJ1-1; no reliable D call. The CDR3 runs 13 residues. Germline CDR1 is MDHEN and CDR2 is SYDVKM. The CDR3 sequence is CGTEPYMNTEAFF. The CDR3 DNA reads as TGTGGAACAGAGCCATACATGAACACTGAAGCTTTCTTT. The full variable domain, in which reference TRBV28 and TRBJ1-1 provide the parts outside the CDR3, is DVKVTQSSRYLVKRTGEKVFLECVQDMDHENMFWYRQDPGLGLRLIYFSYDVKMKEKGDIPEGYSVSREKKERFSLILESASTNQTSMYLCGTEPYMNTEAFFGQGTRLTVV.

A word on this clone: The junction and the germline gene differ at one end; a read error may be behind it. This chain joins TRBV7-7 and TRBJ2-5; 7 nucleotides align to TRBD2. Germline V gene sequence: CDR1 SSHAT, CDR2 FNYEAQ (reference sequence). The CDR3 length is 13 residues. The CDR3 is CASSPGLEETQYF. The CDR3 DNA reads TGTGCTAGCAGCCCCGGACTAGAAGAGACCCAGTACTTC.

In DNA form, the CDR3 reads TGTGCCAGTATCCTAACAGGGAGAGGGGATCAGCCCCAGCATTTT. Encoded protein: CASILTGRGDQPQHF. The chain combines TRBV19 with TRBJ1-5, with D possibly being TRBD1 (6 bases). V was pared by 7 bases and J by 5 bases, with 18 bases between. Germline V lookup: CDR1 LNHDA, CDR2 SQIVND (reference sequence). The CDR3 sequence is 15 residues long.